Shown below are 9 T cell receptor beta chains from a single sample sequenced in a study of blood T cell repertoires in COVID-19. Clones were read by immunoSEQ multiplex PCR, and TCRdb kept only the in-frame ones, dropping some. Of 200,000 to 300,000 clones listed, about four fifths were seen once; the top ten hold over 7.5%. What was sequenced was peripheral blood. The receptors stem from an elderly woman with acute or convalescent COVID-19.

The table lists this clone with a count of one. The CDR3 is CASSLDRGPVYF. CDR3 bases: TGTGCCAGCAGCTTGGACAGGGGCCCGGTATATTTT. The rearrangement links TRBV5-4 to TRBJ1-3, with 7 bases matching TRBD1. After removal of 0 bases from V and 14 bases from J, the junction contained 5 bases not matched to a gene. Germline loops: CDR1 SGHNT, CDR2 YYREEE (reference sequence). CDR3 size: 12 residues.

V is TRBV25-1 and J is TRBJ2-6, with a possible D match to TRBD1 (6 bases). The CDR3 is made up of 16 amino acids. Germline CDR1 reads MGHDK; CDR2 reads SYGVNS. Deletions cut 5 bases from V and 2 bases from J, with 13 bases between. In nucleotides, the CDR3 is TGTGCCAGCAGTCCTGGGGGCAGAGCTGGGGCCAACGTCCTGACTTTC. Amino acid sequence: CASSPGGRAGANVLTF.

This chain links TRBV6-6 with TRBJ2-2; 9 nucleotides align to TRBD1. CDR3 length: 13 residues. Per the germline V gene, CDR1 is MNHNY and CDR2 is SVGAGI (reference sequence). Unmatched junction bases numbered 3, after V lost 10 bases and J lost 3 bases. The CDR3, as DNA: TGTGCCATCCGGGACAGGGACACCGGGGAGCTGTTTTTT. This sequence encodes CAIRDRDTGELFF.

This clone was seen a few times. The CDR3 coding sequence is TGTGCCAGCAGCCAAGACTGGGACAGCTCCTACAATGAGCAGTTCTTC. This codes for CASSQDWDSSYNEQFF. The V and J genes are TRBV14 and TRBJ2-1; 7 bases are shared with TRBD1. CDR1 and CDR2 (germline): SGHDN, FVKESK. CDR3 length equals 16 residues. V dropped 0 bases and J dropped 0; count of bases not matched to a gene: 2.

The rearrangement uses TRBV5-4 and TRBJ2-5, with D tentatively TRBD1 (7 bases). Germline-derived CDR1 and CDR2 are SGHNT and YYREEE (reference sequence). The CDR3 has 14 amino acids. V was cut by 3 bases and J by 4 bases, with 13 bases left in between. The CDR3: CASSSTGRLETQYF. In nucleotides, the CDR3 is TGTGCCAGCAGCTCGACAGGGAGGTTAGAGACCCAGTACTTC.

V usage is TRBV27 and J usage is TRBJ2-1, with a possible D match to TRBD2 (6 bases). Germline values: CDR1 MNHEY, CDR2 SMNVEV (reference sequence). Trimming took 8 bases from V and 4 from J, leaving 9 bases between them. The CDR3 is 12 amino acids. Here the CDR3 DNA reads TGTGCCAGCGGAGGACTATACAATGAGCAGTTCTTC. This codes for CASGGLYNEQFF.

The count of this clone is one. The chain joins TRBV6-5 to TRBJ1-1; no definite D call. CDR1 MNHEY and CDR2 SVGAGI come from the germline V gene. The CDR3 is 14 residues long. V was cut by 4 bases and J by 0 bases, with 9 bases left in between. The CDR3 sequence: CASSSRFLNTEAFF. The CDR3 DNA reads as TGTGCCAGCAGTTCTAGGTTTTTGAACACTGAAGCTTTCTTT.

The chain combines TRBV9 with TRBJ1-1; possible D gene TRBD1, 5 bases. The CDR3 extends over 15 amino acids. Germline loops: CDR1 SGDLS, CDR2 YYNGEE. Trimming removed 0 bases from V and 4 bases from J, with 13 bases in between. The CDR3 region is CASSVDGRAATEAFF. The CDR3, as DNA: TGTGCCAGCAGCGTAGATGGCAGGGCAGCCACTGAAGCTTTCTTT.

With regard to this clone: Other DNA sequences within the sample encode an identical CDR3. This chain links TRBV2 with TRBJ2-3, with 12 bases identical to TRBD2. CDR1 and CDR2 (germline): SNHLY, FYNNEI. The CDR3 length is 16 residues. V lost 5 bases to trimming and J lost 1 base; unmatched junction nucleotides: 4. The CDR3 bases are TGTGCCAGCAGTCCTAGGACTAGCGGGGGCACAGATACGCAGTATTTT. This sequence encodes CASSPRTSGGTDTQYF.